This T cell receptor (beta chain) was identified in a study of a mutant IDH1 vaccine in newly diagnosed glioma. Profiling relied on immunoSEQ multiplex PCR, and the TCRdb table lists in-frame clones only, not all of them. The sample has approximately 54,000 clones; roughly 80% are singletons. Indicated time point: baseline, week 1 (first vaccination visit). Treatment denoted: pre-vaccination baseline after standard-of-care therapy. This clone was observed a single time. The CDR3 runs 17 residues. V trimming: 5 bases; J trimming: 1 base; junction bases outside the gene matches: 10. From germline, CDR1 is SEHNR and CDR2 FQNEAQ (reference sequence).

The material was PBMCs, obtained from a glioma patient treated with radiotherapy, temozolomide or both. V and J are TRBV7-9 and TRBJ1-5; 8 bases are shared with TRBD1. The sequence derives from a man aged 18 to 30 with glioma. Written as DNA, the CDR3 is TGTGCCAGCAGCCTACAGACAGGGGTGGTGAGCAATCAGCCCCAGCATTTT. Protein sequence: CASSLQTGVVSNQPQHF.